This is a list of T cell receptor beta chains from one sample in a study of OX40 agonist ivuxolimab in advanced cancers. Sequenced by immunoSEQ multiplex PCR; TCRdb stores in-frame clones only, minus some. Of 85,000 to 100,000 clones in the sample, around 90% were seen once. Material: CD4+ or CD8+ T cells sorted from blood, obtained in a trial of the OX40 agonist ivuxolimab. The receptors derive from an adult with an advanced solid tumor such as melanoma, head and neck, liver or kidney cancer. The conserved cysteine and the conserved F or W are not part of the CDR3 here.

>TRBJ2-7|TRBV4-1
ASSQEWSGSYEQY
>TRBJ1-5|TRBV5-4
ASSQDVGGVQPQH
>TRBJ2-3|TRBV7-2
ASSLRDGDTQY
>TRBJ2-7|TRBV7-2
ASSLGTAGEQY
>TRBJ1-1|TRBV7-8
ASSRAAEAF
>TRBJ1-1|TRBV6-6
ASNYRANTEAF
>TRBJ2-7|TRBV28
ASRPRTSGTYEQY
>TRBJ2-7|TRBV5-6
ASSPAAGRYEQY
>TRBJ1-5|TRBV28
ARTLQAAPGRPQH
>TRBJ2-3|TRBV29-1
SVESLVSTDTQY
>TRBJ2-1|TRBV15
ATSRVTGGRQKYNEQF
>TRBJ2-5|TRBV7-9
ASSLTAGGPRETQY
>TRBJ2-7|TRBV11-2
ASSLDYRGGTYEQY
>TRBJ2-3|TRBV5-1
ASSLEGLAGADTQY
>TRBJ2-1|TRBV4-2
ASSATSSIYNEQF
>TRBJ2-1|TRBV29-1
SVGQGNEQF
>TRBJ2-1|TRBV10-2
ASSISGSAGNEQF
>TRBJ1-5|TRBV29-1
SVTLGNSNQPQH
>TRBJ2-5|TRBV5-4
ASSLGGTLQETQY
>TRBJ1-1|TRBV28
ASRKQRNTEAF
>TRBJ1-2|TRBV2
ASSSTGRYGYT
>TRBJ1-3|TRBV6-4
ASRGNTIY
>TRBJ1-3|TRBV9
ASSGALDSAGNTIY
>TRBJ2-1|TRBV18
ASSRLAGADNEQF
>TRBJ1-3|TRBV4-2
ASSPDETGNTIY
>TRBJ2-1|TRBV5-8
ASSGDGWAERYNEQF
>TRBJ2-5|TRBV5-1
ASSPGLAGPLQETQY
>TRBJ2-5|TRBV11-2
ASSFGFMEGETQY